This T cell receptor (beta chain) was identified in a study of blood T cell repertoires in COVID-19. Across the whole study: Acute-phase and convalescent COVID-19 samples originated in the United States, Italy and Spain. Sources were T cells, B-cell-depleted T cells, or PBMCs; the material itself was cDNA or gDNA.

In the source study's methods: By means of reference gene primer amplification, nucleated cell counts were estimated. Here immunoSEQ multiplex PCR was the method, and the copy in TCRdb shows in-frame clones only, minus some. The V and J calls and clone size come from that table; D and trimming were worked out from the DNA. The data show roughly 200,000 clones, with about nine tenths seen just once and approximately 0.5% held by the top ten. The length of the CDR3 is 15 residues. Trimming left V 0 bases short and J 4 bases short, with 11 bases between. CDR1 and CDR2 from the germline V gene are SGHRS and YFSETQ.

This TCR derives from a man between 45 and 60 years old with acute or convalescent COVID-19. This rearrangement joins TRBV5-1 to TRBJ2-1; TRBD1 might be the D (5 bases). Sequencing was carried out using peripheral blood. The CDR3 sequence is CASSLGQSKYNEQFF. The CDR3 nucleotides are TGCGCCAGCAGCTTGGGACAGTCGAAATACAATGAGCAGTTCTTC.